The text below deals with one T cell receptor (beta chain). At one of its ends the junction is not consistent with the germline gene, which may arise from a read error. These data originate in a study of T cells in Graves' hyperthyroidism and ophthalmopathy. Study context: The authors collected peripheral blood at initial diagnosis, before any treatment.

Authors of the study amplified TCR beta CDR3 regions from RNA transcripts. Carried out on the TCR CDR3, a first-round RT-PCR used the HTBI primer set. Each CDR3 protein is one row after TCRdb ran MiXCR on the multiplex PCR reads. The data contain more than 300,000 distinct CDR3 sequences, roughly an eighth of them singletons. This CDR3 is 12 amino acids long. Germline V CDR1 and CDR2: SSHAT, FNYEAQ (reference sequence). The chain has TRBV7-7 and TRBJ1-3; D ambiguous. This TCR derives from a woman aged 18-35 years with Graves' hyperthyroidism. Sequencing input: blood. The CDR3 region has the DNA TGTGCTAGCAGCCAGGACGGGTACACCATATATTTT. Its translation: CASSQDGYTIYF.